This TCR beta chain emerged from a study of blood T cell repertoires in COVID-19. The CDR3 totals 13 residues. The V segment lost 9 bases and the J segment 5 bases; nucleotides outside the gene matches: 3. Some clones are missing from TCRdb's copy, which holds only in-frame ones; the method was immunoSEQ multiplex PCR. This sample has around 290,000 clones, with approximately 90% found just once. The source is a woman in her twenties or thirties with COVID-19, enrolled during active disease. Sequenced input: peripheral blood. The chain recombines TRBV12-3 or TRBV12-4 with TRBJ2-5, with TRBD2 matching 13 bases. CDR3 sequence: CASILAGGETQYF. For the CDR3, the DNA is TGTGCCAGTATACTAGCGGGGGGGGAGACCCAGTACTTC.